What follows are 2 T cell receptor beta chains derived from one specimen sequenced in a study of CD8+CD57+ T cells in acquired aplastic anemia. Genomic DNA served as template for TCR beta VDJ and CDR3 profiling. TCRdb itself ran the reads through MiXCR, one entry per CDR3 protein. Of roughly 180,000 distinct CDR3 sequences listed, 48% are singletons. An expansion of CD8+CD57+ cells by flow cytometry had been shown in patients chosen for sequencing. The sample was sorted CD4+, CD8+, or CD8+CD57+ T cells (not recorded which) from PBMCs. These receptor sequences come from a human donor with aplastic anemia.

This clonotype has more than one count but fewer than ten. The V call is TRBV27, the J call TRBJ2-1; D is possibly TRBD2 (5 bases). Deletions cut 2 bases from V and 8 bases from J, with 13 bases between. The CDR3 covers 14 residues. The V gene's germline CDR1 is MNHEY and CDR2 SMNVEV (reference sequence). The CDR3 loop is CASSLTWEWHEQFF. The DNA for the CDR3 is TGTGCCAGCAGTTTAACTTGGGAGTGGCATGAGCAGTTCTTC.

In its sample, this clonotype was seen many times. The chain is built from TRBV4-1 and TRBJ2-5; tentative D call: TRBD1 (6 bases). Germline CDR1 is MGHRA and CDR2 is YSYEKL. CDR3 length: 13 residues. V gave up 4 bases and J gave up 4 bases, with 10 bases separating them. This CDR3 is CASSLQGPETQYF. The CDR3 bases are TGCGCCAGCAGCCTACAGGGCCCAGAGACCCAGTACTTC.